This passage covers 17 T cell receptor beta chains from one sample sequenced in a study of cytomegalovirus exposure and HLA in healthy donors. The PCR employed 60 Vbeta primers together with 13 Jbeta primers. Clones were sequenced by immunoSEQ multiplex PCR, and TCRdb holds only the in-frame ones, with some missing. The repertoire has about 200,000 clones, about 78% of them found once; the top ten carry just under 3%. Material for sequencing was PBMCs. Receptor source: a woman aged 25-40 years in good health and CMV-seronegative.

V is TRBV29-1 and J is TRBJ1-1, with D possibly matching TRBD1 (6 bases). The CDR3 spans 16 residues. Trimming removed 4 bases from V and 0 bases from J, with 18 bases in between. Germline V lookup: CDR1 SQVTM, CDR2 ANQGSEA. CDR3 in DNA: TGCAGCGTTGCAATAACCCCGACAGGCCTGAACACTGAAGCTTTCTTT. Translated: CSVAITPTGLNTEAFF.

CDR3 nucleotide sequence: TGTGCCAGCAGCCCGTTTGGTGCGGGGACGGACTATGGCTACACCTTC. Its translation is CASSPFGAGTDYGYTF. The rearrangement links TRBV5-6 to TRBJ1-2, with a possible D match to TRBD1 (5 bases). Trimming shortened V by 4 bases and J by 3 bases, and 19 bases separated the two germline ends. This CDR3 comprises 16 residues. The V gene's germline CDR1 is SGHDT and CDR2 YYEEEE.

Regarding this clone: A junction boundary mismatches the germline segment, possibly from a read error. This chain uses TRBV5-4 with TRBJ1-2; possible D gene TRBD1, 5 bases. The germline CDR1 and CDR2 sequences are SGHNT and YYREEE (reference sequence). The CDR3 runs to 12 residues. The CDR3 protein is CASSLEGRTISF. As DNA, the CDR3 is TGTGCCAGCAGCTTGGAGGGACGGACTATTTCCTTC.

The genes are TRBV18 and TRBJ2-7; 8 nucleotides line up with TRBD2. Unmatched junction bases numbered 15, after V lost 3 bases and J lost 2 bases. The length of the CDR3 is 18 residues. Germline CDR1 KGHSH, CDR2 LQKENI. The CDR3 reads CASSPRITGLGCAYEQYF. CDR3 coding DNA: TGTGCCAGCTCACCCCGCATTACGGGACTAGGATGCGCCTACGAGCAGTACTTC. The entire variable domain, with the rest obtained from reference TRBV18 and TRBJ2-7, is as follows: NAGVMQNPRHLVRRRGQEARLRCSPMKGHSHVYWYRQLPEEGLKFMVYLQKENIIDESGMPKERFSAEFPKEGPSILRIQQVVRGDSAAYFCASSPRITGLGCAYEQYFGPGTRLTVT.

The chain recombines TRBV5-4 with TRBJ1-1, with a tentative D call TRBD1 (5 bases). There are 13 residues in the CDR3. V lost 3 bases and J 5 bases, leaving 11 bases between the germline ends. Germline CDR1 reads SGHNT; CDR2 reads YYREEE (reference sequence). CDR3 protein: CASSSRGSTEAFF. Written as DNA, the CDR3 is TGTGCCAGCAGCTCTCGGGGGTCGACTGAAGCTTTCTTT.

The CDR3 here is CASSLDYSPDTQYF. In nucleotides, the CDR3 is TGTGCCAGCAGTCTGGACTATAGTCCAGATACGCAGTATTTT. The rearrangement links TRBV27 to TRBJ2-3; a possible D gene is TRBD2 (6 bases). Trimming left V 5 bases short and J 4 bases short, with 13 bases between. The CDR3 is 14 amino acids. The germline gives CDR1 MNHEY, CDR2 SMNVEV (reference sequence).

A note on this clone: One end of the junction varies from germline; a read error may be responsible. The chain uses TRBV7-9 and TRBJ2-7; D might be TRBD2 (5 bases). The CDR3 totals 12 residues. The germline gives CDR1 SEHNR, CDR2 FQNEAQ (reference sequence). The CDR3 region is CSSSRNRGEQYF. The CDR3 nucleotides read TGTTCCAGCAGCCGGAACCGGGGAGAGCAGTACTTC.

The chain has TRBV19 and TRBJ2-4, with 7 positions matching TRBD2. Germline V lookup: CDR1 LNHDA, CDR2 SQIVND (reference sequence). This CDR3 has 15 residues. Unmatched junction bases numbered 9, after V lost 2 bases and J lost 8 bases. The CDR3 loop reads CASSIQGGSLHIQYF. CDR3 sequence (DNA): TGTGCCAGTAGTATACAGGGAGGGTCGCTTCACATTCAGTACTTC.

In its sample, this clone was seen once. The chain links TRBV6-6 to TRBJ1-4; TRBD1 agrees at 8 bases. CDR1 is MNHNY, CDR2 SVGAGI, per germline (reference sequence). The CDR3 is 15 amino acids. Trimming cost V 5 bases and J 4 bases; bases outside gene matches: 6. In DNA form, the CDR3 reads TGTGCCAGCAGTGGGGGCAGGGGGCTTAATGAAAAACTGTTTTTT. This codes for CASSGGRGLNEKLFF.

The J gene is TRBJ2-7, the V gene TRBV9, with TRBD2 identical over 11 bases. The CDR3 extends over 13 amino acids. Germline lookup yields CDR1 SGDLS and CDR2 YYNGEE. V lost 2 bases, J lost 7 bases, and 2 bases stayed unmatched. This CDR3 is CASSVRTSGEQYF. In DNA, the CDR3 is TGTGCCAGCAGCGTTAGGACTAGCGGGGAGCAGTACTTC. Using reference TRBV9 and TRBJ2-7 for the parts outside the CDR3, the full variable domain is DSGVTQTPKHLITATGQRVTLRCSPRSGDLSVYWYQQSLDQGLQFLIQYYNGEERAKGNILERFSAQQFPDLHSELNLSSLELGDSALYFCASSVRTSGEQYFGPGTRLTVT.

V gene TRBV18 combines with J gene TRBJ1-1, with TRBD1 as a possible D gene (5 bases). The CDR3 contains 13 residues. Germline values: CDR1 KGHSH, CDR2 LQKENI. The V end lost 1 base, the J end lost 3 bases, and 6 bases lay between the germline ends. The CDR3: CASSPQGYTEAFF. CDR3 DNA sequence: TGTGCCAGCTCACCACAGGGGTACACTGAAGCTTTCTTT.

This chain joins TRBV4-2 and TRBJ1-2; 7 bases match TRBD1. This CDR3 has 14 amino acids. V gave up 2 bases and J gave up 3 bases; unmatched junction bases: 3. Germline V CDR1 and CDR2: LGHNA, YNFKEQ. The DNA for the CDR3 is TGTGCCAGCAGCCAAAGGACAGGAGACTATGGCTACACCTTC. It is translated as CASSQRTGDYGYTF.

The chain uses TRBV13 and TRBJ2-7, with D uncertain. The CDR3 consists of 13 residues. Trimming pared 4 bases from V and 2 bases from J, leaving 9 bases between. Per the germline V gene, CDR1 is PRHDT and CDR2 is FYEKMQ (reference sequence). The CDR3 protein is CASSSPLTYEQYF. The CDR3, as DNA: TGTGCCAGCAGCTCACCACTGACCTACGAGCAGTACTTC.

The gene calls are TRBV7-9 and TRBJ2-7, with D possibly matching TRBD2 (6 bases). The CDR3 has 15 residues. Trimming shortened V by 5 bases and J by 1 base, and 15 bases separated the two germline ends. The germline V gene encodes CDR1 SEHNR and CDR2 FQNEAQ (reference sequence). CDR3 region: CASSLLSGGSYEQYF. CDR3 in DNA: TGTGCCAGCAGCCTACTTAGCGGAGGGTCCTACGAGCAGTACTTC.

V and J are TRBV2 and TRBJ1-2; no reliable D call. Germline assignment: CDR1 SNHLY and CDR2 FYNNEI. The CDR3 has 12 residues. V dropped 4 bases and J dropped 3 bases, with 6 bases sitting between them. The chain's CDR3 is CASSGVYYGYTF. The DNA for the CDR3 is TGTGCCAGCAGTGGCGTTTACTATGGCTACACCTTC.

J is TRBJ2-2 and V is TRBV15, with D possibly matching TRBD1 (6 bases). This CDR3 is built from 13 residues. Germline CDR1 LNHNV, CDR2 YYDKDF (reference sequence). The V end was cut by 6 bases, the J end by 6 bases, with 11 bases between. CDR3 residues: CATRFYRAGELFF. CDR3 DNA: TGTGCCACCAGATTTTACAGGGCCGGGGAGCTGTTTTTT.

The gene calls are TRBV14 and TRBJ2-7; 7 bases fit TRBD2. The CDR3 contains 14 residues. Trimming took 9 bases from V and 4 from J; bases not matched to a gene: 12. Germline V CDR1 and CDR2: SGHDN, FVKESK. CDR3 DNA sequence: TGTGCCAGGACGGGGGGACCCTGCCTTTACGAGCAGTACTTC. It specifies CARTGGPCLYEQYF.